This TCR beta chain emerged from a study of T cells in women clearing cervical HPV infection. With regard to this clone: The DNA ends 3 residues before the CDR3 does, and the rest of the CDR3 is filled in from the germline J gene.

The CDR3 spans 13 residues. Trimming at V came to 6 bases and at J to 6 bases, leaving 4 bases not matched to a gene. Germline CDR1 reads LNHDA; CDR2 reads SQIVND (reference sequence). Clones were read by immunoSEQ multiplex PCR, and TCRdb kept only the in-frame ones, dropping some. The table for this sample gives some 39,000 clones. The source is a woman aged 18 to 75 with a cervical HPV16 infection that either progressed to CIN3+ or cleared (not recorded which). The specimen was blood buffy coat. The chain couples TRBV19 to TRBJ1-5; 8 bases align to TRBD1. The covered CDR3 bases are TGTGCCAGTAGGACAGGGGTGGGTCAGCCC. Amino acids: CASRTGVGQP. From start to end, the CDR3 is CASRTGVGQPQHF.